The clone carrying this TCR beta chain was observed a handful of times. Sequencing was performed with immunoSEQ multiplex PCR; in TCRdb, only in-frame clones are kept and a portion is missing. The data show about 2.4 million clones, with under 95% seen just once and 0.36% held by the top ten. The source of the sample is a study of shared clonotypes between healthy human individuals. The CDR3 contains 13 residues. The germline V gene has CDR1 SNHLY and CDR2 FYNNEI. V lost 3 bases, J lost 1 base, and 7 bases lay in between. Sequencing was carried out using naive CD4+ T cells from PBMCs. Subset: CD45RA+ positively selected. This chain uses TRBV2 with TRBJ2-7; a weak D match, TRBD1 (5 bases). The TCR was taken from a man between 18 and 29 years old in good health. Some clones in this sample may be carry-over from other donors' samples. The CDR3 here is CASSDQGSYEQYF. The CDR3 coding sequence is TGTGCCAGCAGTGACCAGGGTTCCTACGAGCAGTACTTC.